These 23 T cell receptor beta chains share one sample of origin, sequenced in a study of cytomegalovirus exposure and HLA in healthy donors (dated by TCRdb to about 2017). Libraries were constructed by the immunoSEQ multiplex PCR assay. For the multiplex PCR, a mixture combining 60 forward primers for TCR Vbeta segments and 13 reverse primers for TCR Jbeta segments was used. Not all clones reach the TCRdb copy of this immuneACCESS table, which keeps in-frame sequences only. Checked studies attribute under half of the gap to unresolved V genes and leave the rest unexplained. This sample gives under 200,000 clones in total; around 83% of them show up just once. The ten largest account for approximately 0.87% of the sample. Sequenced input: PBMCs. The receptor set was obtained from a girl aged 2-10 years in good health and CMV-seropositive.

The chain is built from TRBV30 and TRBJ2-1, with TRBD1 matching 11 bases. V shed 5 bases and J 4 bases; nucleotides not matched to a gene: 10. The CDR3 covers 16 residues. Germline V CDR1 and CDR2: GTSNPN, SVGIG (reference sequence). CDR3 amino acids: CAWSDRGPRPYNEQFF. CDR3 in DNA: TGTGCCTGGTCGGACAGGGGGCCAAGACCTTACAATGAGCAGTTCTTC.

This chain uses TRBV7-9 with TRBJ2-2, with a weak D call TRBD2 (6 bases). Germline V CDR1 and CDR2: SEHNR, FQNEAQ (reference sequence). The CDR3 runs to 13 residues. V shed 7 bases and J shed 4 bases, with 10 bases lying between them. CDR3 region: CASTQEGTGELFF. DNA of the CDR3: TGTGCCAGCACCCAGGAGGGCACCGGGGAGCTGTTTTTT.

The chain links TRBV7-9 to TRBJ1-3, with 9 bases that match TRBD1. J gave up 2 bases and V 5 bases, and 1 base lay outside the gene matches. CDR3 size: 14 residues. Germline V CDR1 and CDR2: SEHNR, FQNEAQ (reference sequence). The CDR3 nucleotides read TGTGCCAGCAGCCGGGACAGGGCTGGAAACACCATATATTTT. Translation: CASSRDRAGNTIYF.

This chain joins TRBV4-1 and TRBJ2-7; the D gene is possibly TRBD2 (6 bases). The CDR3 runs 16 residues. V dropped 1 base and J dropped 3 bases, with 16 bases sitting between them. Germline values: CDR1 MGHRA, CDR2 YSYEKL. CDR3 sequence: CASSQGGPGAHYEQYF. DNA of the CDR3: TGCGCCAGCAGCCAAGGAGGACCGGGAGCTCACTACGAGCAGTACTTC.

The chain employs TRBV30 and TRBJ2-7; TRBD1 aligns across 7 bases. This CDR3 is built from 13 residues. CDR1 and CDR2 (germline): GTSNPN, SVGIG (reference sequence). In DNA form, the CDR3 reads TGTGCTTTTTACGGGACAGCCCGTCGGAGTCAGTACTTC. It translates to CAFYGTARRSQYF. Together with reference TRBV30 and TRBJ2-7, the CDR3 gives the full variable domain: SQTIHQWPATLVQPVGSPLSLECTVEGTSNPNLYWYRQAAGRGLQLLFYSVGIGQISSEVPQNLSASRPQDRQFILSSKKLLLSDSGFYLCAFYGTARRSQYFGPGTRLTVT.

The chain employs TRBV5-1 and TRBJ2-1; 10 positions agree with TRBD2. Germline lookup yields CDR1 SGHRS and CDR2 YFSETQ. Trimming took 2 bases from V and 7 from J; bases not matched to a gene: 6. The CDR3 sequence is 15 residues long. As DNA, the CDR3 is TGCGCCAGCAGCTTCCGCCTAGCGGGAGCTAATGAGCAGTTCTTC. Its translation is CASSFRLAGANEQFF.

This clone turned up a few times. The chain joins TRBV9 to TRBJ2-2, with D unresolved. The V gene lost 4 bases and the J gene lost 6 bases, with 4 bases spanning the gap. There are 11 residues in the CDR3. Germline V CDR1 and CDR2: SGDLS, YYNGEE. CDR3: CASSSAGELFF. CDR3 nucleotide sequence: TGTGCCAGCAGCTCCGCCGGGGAGCTGTTTTTT.

The chain has TRBV10-2 and TRBJ2-3, with TRBD2 as a possible D gene (5 bases). Trimming removed 6 bases from V and 2 bases from J, with 12 bases in between. Germline V gene lookup returns CDR1 WSHSY and CDR2 SAAADI. This CDR3 region has 14 residues. Here the CDR3 DNA reads TGCGCCAGCAGGGTAGCGAAGTCCACAGATACGCAGTATTTT. Translation: CASRVAKSTDTQYF.

The chain is built from TRBV5-1 and TRBJ2-5; D not certain. Looked up from germline, CDR1 is SGHRS and CDR2 is YFSETQ. The V gene lost 1 base and the J gene lost 5 bases, with 6 bases spanning the gap. The CDR3 loop spans 12 amino acids. CDR3 nucleotides: TGCGCCAGCAGCTTGTTCCGGGAGACCCAGTACTTC. Residues: CASSLFRETQYF.

J is TRBJ1-2 and V is TRBV27, with TRBD1 identical over 11 bases. The CDR3 extends over 15 amino acids. Per germline, CDR1 MNHEY and CDR2 SMNVEV (reference sequence). J lost 8 bases, V lost 4 bases, and 9 bases had no gene match. CDR3 sequence: CASSSFGQGAQGYTF. CDR3 coding DNA: TGTGCCAGCAGTTCCTTTGGACAGGGGGCGCAAGGCTACACCTTC.

CDR3 in DNA: TGTGCCTGGAAATCTAGCGGCACAGATACGCAGTATTTT. As protein: CAWKSSGTDTQYF. This sequence joins TRBV30 and TRBJ2-3; TRBD2 might be the D (6 bases). Trimming took off 4 bases at V and 1 base at J, with 9 bases between the two ends. The CDR3 runs 13 residues. CDR1 and CDR2 from the germline V gene are GTSNPN and SVGIG (reference sequence).

The chain employs TRBV27 and TRBJ2-7; 8 positions match TRBD1. Unmatched junction bases numbered 10, after V lost 0 bases and J lost 6 bases. The CDR3 has 16 amino acids. Per germline, CDR1 MNHEY and CDR2 SMNVEV (reference sequence). CDR3 nucleotide sequence: TGTGCCAGCAGTTTATCCTGGGGACAGGCAGCGTTCGAGCAGTACTTC. This sequence encodes CASSLSWGQAAFEQYF.

The chain uses TRBV7-2 and TRBJ2-5; no reliable D call. The CDR3 is 16 residues long. Per germline, CDR1 SGHTA and CDR2 FQGNSA. The germline V and J ends were trimmed by 5 bases and 2 bases, with 18 bases remaining between them. The CDR3 region has the DNA TGTGCCAGCAGCCCACTTTGGAGCGCCGGACAAGAGACCCAGTACTTC. Protein product: CASSPLWSAGQETQYF.

The chain links TRBV4-1 to TRBJ2-3; 8 bases are shared with TRBD2. The CDR3 extends over 14 amino acids. The J segment lost 4 bases and the V segment lost 7 bases, leaving 7 bases of the junction unmatched. Germline loops: CDR1 MGHRA, CDR2 YSYEKL. In DNA, the CDR3 is TGCGCCAGCACGTGGACTAGCAAGGCAGATACGCAGTATTTT. Protein: CASTWTSKADTQYF.

This chain connects TRBV5-5 to TRBJ2-5, with TRBD2 as a possible D gene (6 bases). The CDR3 is made up of 16 amino acids. Trimming took off 1 base at V and 1 base at J, with 14 bases between the two ends. The germline CDR1 and CDR2 sequences are SGHKS and YYEKEE (reference sequence). The CDR3 DNA follows: TGTGCCAGCAGCTTGCAACTAGCAACGGGCCAAGAGACCCAGTACTTC. Amino acid sequence: CASSLQLATGQETQYF.

The rearrangement joins TRBV10-1 to TRBJ2-2; D may be TRBD2 (5 bases). The CDR3 extends over 16 amino acids. Germline V lookup: CDR1 WNHNN, CDR2 SYGVQD (reference sequence). The V gene lost 6 bases and the J gene lost 0 bases, with 14 bases spanning the gap. CDR3 loop: CASSSRGEANTGELFF. The CDR3 DNA reads as TGCGCCAGCAGCTCCCGGGGAGAAGCGAACACCGGGGAGCTGTTTTTT.

This rearrangement joins TRBV19 to TRBJ1-5; TRBD1 matches at 10 bases. The CDR3 is 15 residues long. CDR1 LNHDA and CDR2 SQIVND come from the germline V gene (reference sequence). The V segment lost 5 bases and the J segment 5 bases; nucleotides outside the gene matches: 6. CDR3 nucleotide sequence: TGTGCCAGTAGTTTAACCGGGACAGGGGATCAGCCCCAGCATTTT. It codes for CASSLTGTGDQPQHF.

The V and J genes are TRBV27 and TRBJ2-3; tentatively, D is TRBD2 (6 bases). CDR3 length equals 14 residues. Germline CDR1 and CDR2: MNHEY and SMNVEV (reference sequence). The V end was cut by 3 bases, the J end by 1 base, with 8 bases between. The DNA of the CDR3 is TGTGCCAGCAGTTTGGGGGGTCGCACAGATACGCAGTATTTT. As protein: CASSLGGRTDTQYF.

The V call is TRBV2, the J call TRBJ2-1; 8 nucleotides align to TRBD1. The junction had 16 bases not matched to a gene; V was cut back by 1 base and J by 8 bases. The germline V gene has CDR1 SNHLY and CDR2 FYNNEI. This CDR3 has 18 amino acids. The CDR3 DNA follows: TGTGCCAGCAGTGAAGATACTCTCGGCAGGGGGCCAAAAGATGAGCAGTTCTTC. It codes for CASSEDTLGRGPKDEQFF.

This clone was detected only once. The chain uses TRBV5-1 and TRBJ1-1; possibly TRBD1 for D (5 bases). Per germline, CDR1 SGHRS and CDR2 YFSETQ. V was cut by 4 bases and J by 2 bases, with 15 bases left in between. The CDR3 totals 15 residues. The CDR3, as DNA: TGCGCCAGCAGCCCGATATTGACAGAAAACACTGAAGCTTTCTTT. Its translation is CASSPILTENTEAFF. The whole variable domain, filled in from reference TRBV5-1 and TRBJ1-1, reads KAGVTQTPRYLIKTRGQQVTLSCSPISGHRSVSWYQQTPGQGLQFLFEYFSETQRNKGNFPGRFSGRQFSNSRSEMNVSTLELGDSALYLCASSPILTENTEAFFGQGTRLTVV.

The rearrangement uses TRBV15 and TRBJ1-2; maybe TRBD1 (6 bases). The CDR3 runs 15 residues. The V gene's germline CDR1 is LNHNV and CDR2 YYDKDF (reference sequence). Trimming removed 1 base from V and 3 bases from J, with 12 bases in between. The CDR3 DNA follows: TGTGCCACCAGCAGAGGGGCAGGGGAACACTATGGCTACACCTTC. The encoded protein is CATSRGAGEHYGYTF.

This sequence joins TRBV28 and TRBJ2-6; unclear D gene. This CDR3 spans 14 amino acids. CDR1 and CDR2 (germline): MDHEN, SYDVKM. The germline V and J ends were trimmed by 7 bases and 2 bases, with 9 bases remaining between them. The CDR3 coding sequence is TGTGCCAGCAAATCGGGTACTGGGGCCAACGTCCTGACTTTC. This codes for CASKSGTGANVLTF.

The chain links TRBV15 to TRBJ2-7; TRBD1 agrees at 9 bases. Germline trimming cut 5 bases from V and 4 bases from J; bases unmatched to any gene: 9. The CDR3 consists of 15 residues. Per the germline V gene, CDR1 is LNHNV and CDR2 is YYDKDF (reference sequence). Here the CDR3 reads CATSQDGQGLYEQYF. DNA for the CDR3: TGTGCCACCAGCCAAGACGGACAGGGGCTATACGAGCAGTACTTC.